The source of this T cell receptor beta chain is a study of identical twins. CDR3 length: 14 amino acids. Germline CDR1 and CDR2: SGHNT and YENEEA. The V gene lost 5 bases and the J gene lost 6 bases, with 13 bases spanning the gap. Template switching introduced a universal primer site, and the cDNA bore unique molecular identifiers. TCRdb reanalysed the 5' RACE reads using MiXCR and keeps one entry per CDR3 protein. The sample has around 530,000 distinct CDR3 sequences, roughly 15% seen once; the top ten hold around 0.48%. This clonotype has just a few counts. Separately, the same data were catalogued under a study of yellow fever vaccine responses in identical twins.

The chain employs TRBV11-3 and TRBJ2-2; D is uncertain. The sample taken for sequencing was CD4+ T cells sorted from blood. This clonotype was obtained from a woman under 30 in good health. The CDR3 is CASSTTGVPGELFF. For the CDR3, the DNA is TGTGCCAGCAGCACAACTGGGGTACCCGGGGAGCTGTTTTTT.